The 26 T cell receptor beta chains listed next were all sequenced from one sample in a study of blood T cells in healthy people across ages (dated by TCRdb to about 2015). The library was generated by 5' RACE. Sequenced using an Illumina HiSeq 2500. A second PCR of roughly 6 to 12 cycles was run with a J-beta primer mix and a sample-barcoded 5' primer. The raw public data were reprocessed by TCRdb itself: fastp quality trimming at Q25, MiXCR clonotype calling, in-frame beta chains only. Identical CDR3 protein sequences are pooled into one entry, listed with their most common genes and DNA. This sample comprises over a million distinct CDR3 sequences, roughly 45% of them detected only once. 7.9% of the sample rests with the top ten. The source material was blood. The receptors stem from a young woman in good health.

The V gene is TRBV24-1, the J gene TRBJ1-2, with unresolved D. The germline CDR1 and CDR2 sequences are KGHDR and SFDVKD. Trimming left V 5 bases short and J 2 bases short, with 11 bases between. This CDR3 contains 14 residues. The CDR3 reads CATSAGVLNYGYTF. For the CDR3, the DNA is TGTGCCACCAGTGCCGGGGTCCTAAACTATGGCTACACCTTC.

The rearrangement joins TRBV12-3 or TRBV12-4 to TRBJ2-3; 11 bases are shared with TRBD2. V was pared by 5 bases and J by 4 bases, with 5 bases of the junction left unmatched. This CDR3 contains 15 residues. The CDR3 is CASSMTSGTADTQYF. The CDR3, as DNA: TGTGCCAGCAGTATGACTAGCGGGACCGCAGATACGCAGTATTTT.

The chain combines TRBV7-8 with TRBJ2-2, with TRBD2 matching over 13 bases. The J segment lost 2 bases and the V segment lost 7 bases, leaving 4 bases of the junction unmatched. Germline CDR1 is SGHVS and CDR2 is FQNEAQ. The CDR3 contains 16 residues. The CDR3 here is CASTGTSGENTGELFF. The CDR3 nucleotides are TGTGCCAGCACCGGGACTAGCGGGGAAAACACCGGGGAGCTGTTTTTT.

This clonotype turned up a few times. CDR3 amino acids: CASSLDGQGYNEQYF. DNA for the CDR3: TGCGCCAGCAGCTTGGATGGACAGGGCTACAATGAGCAGTACTTC. The chain is built from TRBV5-1 and TRBJ2-1; 8 bases fit TRBD1. The J call is doubtful: the DNA matches TRBJ2-7 better. The V gene's germline CDR1 is SGHRS and CDR2 YFSETQ. CDR3 size: 15 residues.

The chain carries TRBV25-1 and TRBJ2-2; 10 bases agree with TRBD1. CDR1 MGHDK and CDR2 SYGVNS come from the germline V gene. This CDR3 region has 16 residues. V shed 6 bases and J 2 bases; nucleotides not matched to a gene: 6. CDR3 in amino acids: CASRGQGTVNTGELFF. The CDR3 bases are TGTGCCAGCAGGGGACAGGGGACGGTTAACACCGGGGAGCTGTTTTTT.

The rearrangement uses TRBV5-1 and TRBJ2-1; 9 nucleotides align to TRBD2. Germline trimming cut 7 bases from V and 7 bases from J; bases unmatched to any gene: 12. This CDR3 is 15 amino acids long. Germline loops: CDR1 SGHRS, CDR2 YFSETQ. CDR3 in amino acids: CASQAALAGTNEQFF. The CDR3, as DNA: TGCGCCAGCCAAGCGGCTCTAGCGGGAACTAATGAGCAGTTCTTC.

V and J are TRBV20-1 and TRBJ2-1; D tentatively fits TRBD1 or TRBD2 (5 bases each). Germline V CDR1 and CDR2: DFQATT, SNEGSKA (reference sequence). There are 15 residues in the CDR3. The V and J ends lost 3 bases and 0 bases respectively, with 12 bases between them. The CDR3 DNA reads TGCAGTGCTAGTTCGGGGACGAGCTCCTACAATGAGCAGTTCTTC. Amino acids: CSASSGTSSYNEQFF.

This clonotype was seen only a few times. The chain links TRBV20-1 to TRBJ2-3, with 8 bases that match TRBD2. Germline lookup yields CDR1 DFQATT and CDR2 SNEGSKA (reference sequence). This CDR3 is built from 16 residues. V dropped 0 bases and J dropped 3; count of bases not matched to a gene: 8. The CDR3 nucleotides are TGCAGTGCTAGAGATCTCCCGGGGGGGCATACAGATACGCAGTATTTT. It codes for CSARDLPGGHTDTQYF.

This clonotype was seen many times. CDR3 sequence: CASSQDLFEQYF. Written as DNA, the CDR3 is TGTGCCAGCAGCCAAGACCTATTCGAGCAGTACTTC. This chain links TRBV4-2 with TRBJ2-7; D not resolved. The germline CDR1 and CDR2 sequences are LGHNA and YNFKEQ. CDR3 size: 12 residues. V dropped 0 bases and J dropped 6 bases, with 6 bases sitting between them.

A single count supports this clonotype. The chain combines TRBV5-1 with TRBJ2-1; no definite D call. V was trimmed by 3 bases and J by 4 bases, leaving 8 bases between them. Per the germline V gene, CDR1 is SGHRS and CDR2 is YFSETQ. The CDR3 spans 13 residues. CDR3 sequence: CASSWATYNEQFF. CDR3 DNA sequence: TGCGCCAGCAGCTGGGCGACTTACAATGAGCAGTTCTTC.

A few counts support this clonotype. The J gene is TRBJ2-3, the V gene TRBV5-1, with TRBD2 matching over 12 bases. The germline gives CDR1 SGHRS, CDR2 YFSETQ. The CDR3 is 17 amino acids. J was trimmed by 1 base and V by 4 bases; bases with no gene match: 7. The CDR3 here is CASSPRLAGGGTDTQYF. In nucleotides, the CDR3 is TGCGCCAGCAGCCCTCGTCTAGCGGGAGGGGGCACAGATACGCAGTATTTT.

The chain joins TRBV7-9 to TRBJ1-2; D not resolved. The germline gives CDR1 SEHNR, CDR2 FQNEAQ (reference sequence). The CDR3 spans 15 residues. Trimming pared 5 bases from V and 4 bases from J, leaving 17 bases between. The CDR3 region has the DNA TGTGCCAGCAGCCCCCCCGGCGGAGTAGGCTATGGCTACACCTTC. This encodes CASSPPGGVGYGYTF.

This chain links TRBV2 with TRBJ1-5; 8 nucleotides match TRBD1. Germline V gives CDR1 SNHLY, CDR2 FYNNEI. V shed 6 bases, J shed 7 bases, and the junction held 14 bases outside the gene matches. The CDR3 runs 16 residues. The CDR3 protein is CASSHSGQGAGQPQHF. In DNA, the CDR3 is TGTGCCAGCAGCCACAGCGGGCAGGGGGCTGGGCAGCCCCAGCATTTT.

In this sample, this clonotype turned up a few times. The chain employs TRBV4-1 and TRBJ1-5; D is uncertain. Germline CDR1 and CDR2: MGHRA and YSYEKL. V was clipped by 0 bases and J by 0 bases, with 6 bases between them. The CDR3 totals 15 residues. The CDR3 protein is CASSQDSNSNQPQHF. As DNA, the CDR3 is TGCGCCAGCAGCCAAGATAGCAATAGCAATCAGCCCCAGCATTTT.

The CDR3, as DNA: TGTGCCAGCAGTTACTCGACGTCGGGGCCCCTTCCTACCTACGAGCAGTACTTC. It encodes CASSYSTSGPLPTYEQYF. This sequence joins TRBV6-5 and TRBJ2-7, with D perhaps matching TRBD1 or TRBD2 (5 bases each). This CDR3 has 18 residues. In germline, CDR1 is MNHEY, CDR2 SVGAGI. V shed 0 bases and J shed 2 bases, with 20 bases lying between them.

The chain has TRBV6-1 and TRBJ2-1, with unresolved D. The V gene lost 8 bases and the J gene lost 10 bases, with 15 bases spanning the gap. The CDR3 loop spans 12 amino acids. Germline V CDR1 and CDR2: MNHNS, SASEGT. As DNA, the CDR3 is TGTGCCAGCGTCGGCACCATTGGGGAGCAGTTCTTC. It specifies CASVGTIGEQFF.

The V call is TRBV10-3, the J call TRBJ1-5; perhaps TRBD1 as D (5 bases). Trimming stripped 2 bases from V and 0 bases from J, with 8 bases between. The CDR3 spans 15 residues. Germline V lookup: CDR1 ENHRY, CDR2 SYGVKD. The CDR3 region is CAISENRPSNQPQHF. For the CDR3, the DNA is TGTGCCATCAGTGAGAACAGGCCTAGCAATCAGCCCCAGCATTTT.

Regarding this clonotype: The junction shows a germline mismatch at one end, possibly a read error. The chain joins TRBV11-2 to TRBJ2-7; no reliable D call. CDR1 and CDR2 from the germline V gene are SGHAT and FQNNGV. The CDR3 extends over 13 amino acids. CDR3 in amino acids: CASSSSGGYVQYF. The CDR3 DNA reads TGTGCCAGCAGCTCCTCGGGTGGGTACGTGCAGTACTTC.

This clonotype was counted a few times. The chain links TRBV4-1 to TRBJ2-1; D might be TRBD1 or TRBD2, each matching 5 bases. Germline loops: CDR1 MGHRA, CDR2 YSYEKL. The ends were cut back, 3 bases at V and 7 bases at J, with 10 bases in the middle. The CDR3 contains 13 residues. The CDR3 reads CASSQGPRNEQFF. The CDR3 DNA reads TGCGCCAGCAGCCAGGGACCCAGAAATGAGCAGTTCTTC.

The sample holds a few counts of this clonotype. CDR3 region: CASRITGHSSYEQYF. Written as DNA, the CDR3 is TGTGCCAGCAGGATAACAGGCCACTCCTCCTACGAGCAGTACTTC. The chain couples TRBV27 to TRBJ2-4, with D possibly TRBD1 on 5 matching bases. The closer fit of TRBJ2-7 to the DNA end suggests the J call may be wrong. In germline, CDR1 is MNHEY, CDR2 SMNVEV (reference sequence). The CDR3 covers 15 residues.

A note on this clonotype: The junction and the germline gene differ at one end; a read error may be behind it. V is TRBV20-1 and J is TRBJ1-2; D may be TRBD1 (5 bases). Germline CDR1 DFQATT, CDR2 SNEGSKA (reference sequence). The CDR3 consists of 13 residues. CDR3 protein: CSVYAGTLYGHTF. CDR3 sequence (DNA): TGCAGTGTTTACGCCGGGACGCTCTATGGCCACACCTTC.

Here the CDR3 reads CASSQEMGQVSGANVLTF. CDR3 nucleotides: TGTGCCAGCAGCCAAGAAATGGGACAAGTCTCTGGGGCCAACGTCCTGACTTTC. V gene TRBV4-2 combines with J gene TRBJ2-6; tentative D call: TRBD1 (6 bases). CDR1 is LGHNA, CDR2 YNFKEQ, per germline. The CDR3 has 18 amino acids. Deletions cut 0 bases from V and 0 bases from J, with 12 bases between.

Turning to this clonotype: At one of its ends the junction is not consistent with the germline gene, which may arise from a read error. The V gene is TRBV6-6, the J gene TRBJ2-7; 7 nucleotides align to TRBD2. The V gene's germline CDR1 is MNHNY and CDR2 SVGAGI (reference sequence). This CDR3 contains 14 residues. The CDR3 reads CASGLADSSYEQYF. The CDR3, as DNA: TGTGCCAGCGGGCTAGCGGATAGCTCCTACGAACAGTACTTC.

The chain has TRBV12-5 and TRBJ2-5; 8 bases fit TRBD1. Germline trimming cut 5 bases from V and 3 bases from J; bases unmatched to any gene: 8. This CDR3 spans 15 amino acids. Looked up from germline, CDR1 is LGHNT and CDR2 is FRNRAP. The CDR3 is CASGPGQGGEETQYF. CDR3 DNA sequence: TGTGCTAGTGGTCCCGGACAGGGAGGAGAAGAGACCCAGTACTTC.

This clonotype has only a few counts. This rearrangement joins TRBV4-1 to TRBJ2-7; D is possibly TRBD2 (6 bases). In germline, CDR1 is MGHRA, CDR2 YSYEKL. The CDR3 runs 15 residues. V lost 1 base and J 7 bases, leaving 17 bases between the germline ends. CDR3 sequence (DNA): TGCGCCAGCAGCCAAGTTCCGGGAGTGGGGAAGGAGCAGTACTTC. Protein: CASSQVPGVGKEQYF.

V and J are TRBV9 and TRBJ2-3; a possible D gene is TRBD2 (6 bases). This CDR3 has 12 amino acids. V was trimmed by 7 bases and J by 5 bases, leaving 11 bases between them. The germline V gene encodes CDR1 SGDLS and CDR2 YYNGEE. The CDR3 reads CASAVGGDTQYF. The CDR3 nucleotides read TGTGCCAGCGCGGTCGGGGGAGATACGCAGTATTTT.